Listed below are T cell receptor beta chains from one sample, sequenced in a study of radiotherapy plus CTLA-4 blockade in lung cancer. Assay used: immunoSEQ multiplex PCR; TCRdb lists only in-frame clones, some missing. The data contain roughly 120,000 clones, just under 80% of them singletons. The sequencing used peripheral blood, collected from a patient treated with radiotherapy plus ipilimumab. These receptors came from a human donor with non-small cell lung cancer who had a partial response to radiotherapy plus ipilimumab. Each CDR3 is given without its conserved first and last residue.

v_gene: TRBV23-1
j_gene: TRBJ1-1
CDR3aa: ASSQWGSGAEAF

v_gene: TRBV2
j_gene: TRBJ1-1
CDR3aa: ASSANWNTEAF

v_gene: TRBV6-5
j_gene: TRBJ2-5
CDR3aa: ASRGGRPQETQY

v_gene: TRBV11-3
j_gene: TRBJ2-1
CDR3aa: ASSLSEVNEQF

v_gene: TRBV5-1
j_gene: TRBJ2-5
CDR3aa: ASSLGFGTGVETQY

v_gene: TRBV6-6
j_gene: TRBJ1-2
CDR3aa: ASSSAPGQGGSYT

v_gene: TRBV7-8
j_gene: TRBJ1-5
CDR3aa: ASSLDRGNQPQH

v_gene: TRBV9
j_gene: TRBJ2-1
CDR3aa: ASSVASGDYNEQF

v_gene: TRBV6-1
j_gene: TRBJ2-3
CDR3aa: ASSETGPDTQY

v_gene: TRBV29-1
j_gene: TRBJ1-2
CDR3aa: SVSGDTTNYGYT

v_gene: TRBV7-2
j_gene: TRBJ2-3
CDR3aa: ASSLMASGTDTQY

v_gene: TRBV6-6
j_gene: TRBJ1-6
CDR3aa: ASSRDSYNSPLH

v_gene: TRBV6-5
j_gene: TRBJ2-2
CDR3aa: ASSNGGADTGELF

v_gene: TRBV2
j_gene: TRBJ2-5
CDR3aa: ASKAEETQY

v_gene: TRBV27
j_gene: TRBJ1-2
CDR3aa: ASSLSPALGYT

v_gene: TRBV5-5
j_gene: TRBJ2-7
CDR3aa: ASSLGAGELYEQY

v_gene: TRBV10-2
j_gene: TRBJ1-5
CDR3aa: ASSLGQVYNQPQH

v_gene: TRBV4-1
j_gene: TRBJ2-2
CDR3aa: ASSQEDRPTGELF

v_gene: TRBV6-6
j_gene: TRBJ1-4
CDR3aa: ASSYVDSREKLF

v_gene: TRBV2
j_gene: TRBJ2-1
CDR3aa: ASSELGTSGRGRWNEQF

v_gene: TRBV30
j_gene: TRBJ2-3
CDR3aa: AWSEDRDRAVDTQY

v_gene: TRBV6-5
j_gene: TRBJ2-3
CDR3aa: ASRRTGAVDTQY

v_gene: TRBV5-4
j_gene: TRBJ1-2
CDR3aa: ASSIDSGTVRGYT

v_gene: TRBV6-5
j_gene: TRBJ2-2
CDR3aa: ASSYSDRGPGELF

v_gene: TRBV6-5
j_gene: TRBJ1-2
CDR3aa: ASSSGTGVGYGYT

v_gene: TRBV19
j_gene: TRBJ1-5
CDR3aa: ASNARTVNQPQH

v_gene: TRBV9
j_gene: TRBJ2-2
CDR3aa: ASSVEQGGAGELF

v_gene: TRBV7-8
j_gene: TRBJ2-1
CDR3aa: ASSSTSAPYNEQF

v_gene: TRBV6-6
j_gene: TRBJ1-2
CDR3aa: ASRQLQQDYGYT

v_gene: TRBV7-9
j_gene: TRBJ1-2
CDR3aa: ASSLDVATGVGYT

v_gene: TRBV6-6
j_gene: TRBJ2-3
CDR3aa: ASINRVTDTQY

v_gene: TRBV14
j_gene: TRBJ2-1
CDR3aa: ASSFGTSGYNEQF

v_gene: TRBV11-2
j_gene: TRBJ2-3
CDR3aa: ASSQTSGFLSDTQY

v_gene: TRBV5-1
j_gene: TRBJ1-4
CDR3aa: ASSPGQGGEKLF

v_gene: TRBV5-1
j_gene: TRBJ2-2
CDR3aa: ASSLETSSIPGELF

v_gene: TRBV6-5
j_gene: TRBJ1-2
CDR3aa: ASSYSTRGYGYT